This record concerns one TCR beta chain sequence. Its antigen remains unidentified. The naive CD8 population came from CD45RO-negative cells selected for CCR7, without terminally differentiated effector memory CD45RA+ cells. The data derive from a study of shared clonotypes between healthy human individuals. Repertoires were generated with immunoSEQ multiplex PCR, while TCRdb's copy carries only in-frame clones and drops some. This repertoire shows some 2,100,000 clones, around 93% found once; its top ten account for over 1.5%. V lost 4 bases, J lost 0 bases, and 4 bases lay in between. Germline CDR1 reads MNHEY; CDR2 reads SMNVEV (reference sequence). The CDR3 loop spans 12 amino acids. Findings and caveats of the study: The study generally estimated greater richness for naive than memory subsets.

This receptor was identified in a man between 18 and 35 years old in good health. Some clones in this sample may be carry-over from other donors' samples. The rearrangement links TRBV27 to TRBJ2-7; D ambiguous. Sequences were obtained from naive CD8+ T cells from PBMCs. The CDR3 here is CASSSISYEQYF. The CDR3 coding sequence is TGTGCCAGCAGTTCCATCTCCTACGAGCAGTACTTC.